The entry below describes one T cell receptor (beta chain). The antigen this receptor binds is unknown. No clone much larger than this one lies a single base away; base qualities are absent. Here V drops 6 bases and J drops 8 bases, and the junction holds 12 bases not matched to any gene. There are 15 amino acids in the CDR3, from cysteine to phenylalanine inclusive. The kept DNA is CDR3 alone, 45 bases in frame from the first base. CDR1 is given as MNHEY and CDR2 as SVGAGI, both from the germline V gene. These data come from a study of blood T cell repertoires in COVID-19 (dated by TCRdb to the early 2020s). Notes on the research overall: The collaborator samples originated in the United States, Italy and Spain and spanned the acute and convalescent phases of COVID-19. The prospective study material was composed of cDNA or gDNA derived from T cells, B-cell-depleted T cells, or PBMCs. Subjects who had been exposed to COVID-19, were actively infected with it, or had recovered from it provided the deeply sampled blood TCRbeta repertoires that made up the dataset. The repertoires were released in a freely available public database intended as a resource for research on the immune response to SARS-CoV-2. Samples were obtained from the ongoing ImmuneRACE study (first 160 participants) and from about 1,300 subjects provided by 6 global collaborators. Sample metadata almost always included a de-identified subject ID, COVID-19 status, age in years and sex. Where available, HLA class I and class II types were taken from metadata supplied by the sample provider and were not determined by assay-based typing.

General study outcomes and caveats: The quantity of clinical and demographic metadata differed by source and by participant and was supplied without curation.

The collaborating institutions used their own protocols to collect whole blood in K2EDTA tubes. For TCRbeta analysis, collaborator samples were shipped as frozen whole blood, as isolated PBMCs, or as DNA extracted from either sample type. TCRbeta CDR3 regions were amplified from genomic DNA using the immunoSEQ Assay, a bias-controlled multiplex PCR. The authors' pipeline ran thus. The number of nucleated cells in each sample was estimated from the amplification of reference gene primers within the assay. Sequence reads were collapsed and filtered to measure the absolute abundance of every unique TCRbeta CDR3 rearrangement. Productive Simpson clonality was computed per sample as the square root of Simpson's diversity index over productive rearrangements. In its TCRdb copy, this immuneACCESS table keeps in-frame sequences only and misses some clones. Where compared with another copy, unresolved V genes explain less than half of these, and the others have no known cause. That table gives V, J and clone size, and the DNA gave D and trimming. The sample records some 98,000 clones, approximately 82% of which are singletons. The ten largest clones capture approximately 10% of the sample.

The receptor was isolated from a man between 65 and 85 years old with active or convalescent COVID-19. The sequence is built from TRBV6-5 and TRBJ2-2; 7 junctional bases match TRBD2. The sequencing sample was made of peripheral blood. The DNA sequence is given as TGTGCCAGCAGCGCTCGACTAGCCGGGGGTGGGGAGCTGTTTTTT. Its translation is CASSARLAGGGELFF.